Below are 9 T cell receptor beta chains sequenced from a single sample in a study of blood T cell repertoires in COVID-19. The assay was immunoSEQ multiplex PCR, and TCRdb's table has in-frame clones only and misses some. The sample lists 180,000 or so clones, approximately 83% occurring once. The specimen was peripheral blood. Receptors were obtained from a man between 60 and 75 years old with acute or convalescent COVID-19.

CDR3: CASSLPHGPQHF. In nucleotides, the CDR3 is TGTGCCAGCAGTCTCCCACATGGGCCCCAGCATTTT. This sequence joins TRBV28 and TRBJ1-5; D ambiguous. Trimming removed 5 bases from V and 9 bases from J, with 11 bases in between. The CDR3 spans 12 residues. CDR1 and CDR2 from the germline V gene are MDHEN and SYDVKM.

The rearrangement joins TRBV5-4 to TRBJ2-7; TRBD1 matches 10 bases. Trimming removed 0 bases from V and 5 bases from J; junction bases left unmatched: 8. CDR1 and CDR2 from the germline V gene are SGHNT and YYREEE (reference sequence). The CDR3 loop spans 16 amino acids. As DNA, the CDR3 is TGTGCCAGCAGCTTGGGGGGACAGGGGCCCCTCGACGAGCAGTACTTC. Translation: CASSLGGQGPLDEQYF. The whole variable domain, remainder taken from reference TRBV5-4 and TRBJ2-7, is ETGVTQSPTHLIKTRGQQVTLRCSSQSGHNTVSWYQQALGQGPQFIFQYYREEENGRGNFPPRFSGLQFPNYSSELNVNALELDDSALYLCASSLGGQGPLDEQYFGPGTRLTVT.

J is TRBJ2-5 and V is TRBV11-2; 9 bases agree with TRBD2. J was trimmed by 2 bases and V by 5 bases; bases with no gene match: 15. The CDR3 has 18 amino acids. Germline lookup yields CDR1 SGHAT and CDR2 FQNNGV. CDR3 sequence reads: CASSLRLAETLSQETQYF. Written as DNA, the CDR3 is TGTGCCAGCAGCCTCAGACTAGCGGAAACCCTTTCACAAGAGACCCAGTACTTC.

In its sample, this clone was seen once. This chain joins TRBV5-1 and TRBJ2-3, with TRBD2 matching 10 bases. Germline V CDR1 and CDR2: SGHRS, YFSETQ. V shed 4 bases and J 5 bases; nucleotides not matched to a gene: 10. The CDR3 runs 16 residues. The CDR3 spells CASSGTSGKVKDTQYF. The CDR3 bases are TGCGCCAGCAGCGGAACTAGCGGGAAGGTCAAAGATACGCAGTATTTT.

The rearrangement uses TRBV30 and TRBJ2-3; tentatively, D is TRBD1 (6 bases). CDR3 length: 17 residues. Trimming took off 2 bases at V and 1 base at J, with 19 bases between the two ends. The germline V gene has CDR1 GTSNPN and CDR2 SVGIG (reference sequence). CDR3 sequence reads: CAWSPIRWGLGTDTQYF. CDR3 in DNA: TGTGCCTGGAGTCCCATACGTTGGGGGCTTGGCACAGATACGCAGTATTTT.

The chain joins TRBV15 to TRBJ2-7; unclear D gene. The CDR3 has 12 amino acids. Germline V gives CDR1 LNHNV, CDR2 YYDKDF (reference sequence). V lost 3 bases and J lost 6, with 9 bases in between. The CDR3 is CATSRTLGEQYF. The CDR3 coding sequence is TGTGCCACCAGCAGGACACTCGGCGAGCAGTACTTC.

This chain links TRBV19 with TRBJ1-5; TRBD1 aligns across 7 bases. J lost 11 bases, V lost 2 bases, and 9 bases had no gene match. Germline V gene sequence: CDR1 LNHDA, CDR2 SQIVND (reference sequence). The CDR3 runs to 14 residues. CDR3: CASSIWGQPNSQHF. CDR3 coding DNA: TGTGCCAGTAGTATATGGGGACAGCCGAACTCCCAGCATTTT.

This chain uses TRBV7-2 with TRBJ2-3, with D possibly being TRBD1 (5 bases). The V end was cut by 1 base, the J end by 5 bases, with 10 bases between. CDR1 and CDR2 from the germline V gene are SGHTA and FQGNSA. The CDR3 runs to 14 residues. CDR3 sequence: CASSLGARGDTQYF. DNA of the CDR3: TGTGCCAGCAGCTTAGGGGCTAGGGGAGATACGCAGTATTTT.

The chain links TRBV18 to TRBJ2-3; no reliable D call. This CDR3 has 12 residues. The ends were cut back, 6 bases at V and 1 base at J, with 5 bases in the middle. Germline lookup yields CDR1 KGHSH and CDR2 LQKENI. CDR3 sequence reads: CASSGGTDTQYF. In DNA form, the CDR3 reads TGTGCCAGCTCCGGAGGCACAGATACGCAGTATTTT.